This TCR beta chain comes out of a study of blood T cell repertoires in COVID-19. Study overall: Samples representing acute and convalescent COVID-19 were sourced from the United States, Italy and Spain.

Source study methods: Amplified reference gene primers provided the basis for estimating nucleated cell counts. TCRdb's copy holds only in-frame clones and misses some; the assay was immunoSEQ multiplex PCR. D and trimming come from the DNA, and the V and J calls and clone size come from that table. The table shows approximately 100,000 clones, with approximately 80% occurring only once. Per the germline V gene, CDR1 is PRHDT and CDR2 is FYEKMQ (reference sequence). V shed 5 bases, J shed 6 bases, and the junction held 9 bases outside the gene matches. This CDR3 has 15 residues. Sequencing used peripheral blood. The sequence was obtained from a human donor in a cohort sampled during active COVID-19. The V gene is TRBV13, the J gene TRBJ2-2; 7 nucleotides agree with TRBD2. The CDR3 sequence is CASSLRGGGSGELFF. CDR3 DNA: TGTGCCAGCAGCCTTCGGGGCGGGGGTTCCGGGGAGCTGTTTTTT.